Shown below are 7 T cell receptor beta chains from a single sample sequenced in a study of cytotoxic CD8 clonotypes in ibrutinib-treated CLL. Clones were sequenced by immunoSEQ multiplex PCR, and TCRdb holds only the in-frame ones, with some missing. The sample consists of over 15,000 clones, 65% to 85% of them appearing once. Material: PBMCs, obtained before ibrutinib treatment. Source of these receptors: a human donor with chronic lymphocytic leukemia.

This clone was seen a handful of times. V is TRBV10-2 and J is TRBJ2-7, with D perhaps matching TRBD2 (5 bases). The CDR3 is 15 amino acids. Trimming shortened V by 0 bases and J by 0 bases, and 9 bases separated the two germline ends. In germline, CDR1 is WSHSY, CDR2 SAAADI. The chain's CDR3 is CASSESAVRSYEQYF. The CDR3 region has the DNA TGCGCCAGCAGTGAGTCAGCGGTCCGCTCCTACGAGCAGTACTTC.

The rearrangement uses TRBV7-7 and TRBJ2-6; perhaps TRBD1 as D (5 bases). In germline, CDR1 is SSHAT, CDR2 FNYEAQ (reference sequence). The CDR3 has 15 amino acids. Trimming cost V 4 bases and J 5 bases, with 12 bases left between them. The CDR3 DNA reads TGTGCCAGCAGCTCAGGACAAAGTCGGGCCAACGTCCTGACTTTC. Encoded protein: CASSSGQSRANVLTF.

The chain couples TRBV11-3 to TRBJ2-7; D is ambiguous. Germline V gene data show CDR1 as SGHNT and CDR2 as YENEEA. The V gene lost 5 bases and the J gene lost 2 bases, with 4 bases spanning the gap. The CDR3 is made up of 11 amino acids. This CDR3 reads CASSPAYEQYF. The DNA for the CDR3 is TGTGCCAGCAGCCCCGCCTACGAGCAGTACTTC.

The V gene is TRBV7-9, the J gene TRBJ1-2; D is undetermined. Trimming stripped 1 base from V and 7 bases from J, with 13 bases between. From germline, CDR1 is SEHNR and CDR2 FQNEAQ (reference sequence). This CDR3 comprises 14 residues. This CDR3 is CASSLGRANSGYTF. The CDR3 DNA follows: TGTGCCAGCAGCTTAGGGCGCGCCAATTCTGGCTACACCTTC.

This sequence joins TRBV7-2 and TRBJ1-2, with D maybe TRBD1 (5 bases). The CDR3 totals 14 residues. The germline V and J ends were trimmed by 8 bases and 4 bases, with 17 bases remaining between them. Germline V lookup: CDR1 SGHTA, CDR2 FQGNSA. The CDR3 sequence: CASPPRGFPYGYTF. The DNA for the CDR3 is TGTGCCAGCCCCCCTCGGGGGTTCCCCTATGGCTACACCTTC.

The gene calls are TRBV19 and TRBJ2-1, with 8 bases aligning to TRBD2. The CDR3 is 15 amino acids. Germline values: CDR1 LNHDA, CDR2 SQIVND (reference sequence). J was trimmed by 4 bases and V by 6 bases; bases with no gene match: 8. CDR3 sequence (DNA): TGTGCCAGTAGGGGAGCCGGGACTAGTTACAATGAGCAGTTCTTC. Its protein is CASRGAGTSYNEQFF.

This clone was observed once. V usage is TRBV30 and J usage is TRBJ2-2; 9 nucleotides match TRBD2. After removal of 3 bases from V and 4 bases from J, the junction contained 18 bases not matched to a gene. This CDR3 spans 19 amino acids. Looked up from germline, CDR1 is GTSNPN and CDR2 is SVGIG (reference sequence). CDR3 nucleotide sequence: TGTGCCTGGAGGGCTAGCGGGGCCATGCCCAGATTTGCCACCGGGGAGCTGTTTTTT. Translating gives CAWRASGAMPRFATGELFF.